The 3 T cell receptor beta chains listed next were all sequenced from one sample in a study of T cells in narcolepsy. TCRdb's copy holds only in-frame clones and misses some; the assay was immunoSEQ multiplex PCR. The profile shows more than 30,000 clones, around four fifths of them singletons. Sequencing was performed on CD45RA- memory CD4+ T cells from PBMCs. The receptors here all came from a human donor with narcolepsy.

Turning to this clone: Different DNA sequences within this sample yield the same CDR3. V is TRBV6-1 and J is TRBJ2-1; D unclear. Germline V lookup: CDR1 MNHNS, CDR2 SASEGT. CDR3 length equals 15 residues. V lost 3 bases, J lost 3 bases, and 12 bases lay in between. CDR3 DNA sequence: TGTGCCAGCAGTGAGATCCAACCTCGCTACAATGAGCAGTTCTTC. Translating it yields CASSEIQPRYNEQFF.

The chain uses TRBV4-1 and TRBJ2-4; D possibly matches TRBD1 or TRBD2 (6 bases each). V lost 0 bases to trimming and J lost 7 bases, with 19 bases between them. The CDR3 runs 17 residues. The germline V gene has CDR1 MGHRA and CDR2 YSYEKL. The CDR3 DNA reads TGCGCCAGCAGCCAAGATACAGGGACCAACCGGGGGAACATTCAGTACTTC. As protein: CASSQDTGTNRGNIQYF.

In this sample, this clone turned up a few times. V and J are TRBV7-7 and TRBJ2-5, with TRBD2 matching 7 bases. This CDR3 is built from 14 residues. From germline, CDR1 is SSHAT and CDR2 FNYEAQ (reference sequence). The V and J ends lost 6 bases and 4 bases, in that order; junction bases with no gene match: 8. The CDR3 DNA reads TGTGCCAGCAGTCGCCAGACGGGAGGAGAGACCCAGTACTTC. Translating it yields CASSRQTGGETQYF.